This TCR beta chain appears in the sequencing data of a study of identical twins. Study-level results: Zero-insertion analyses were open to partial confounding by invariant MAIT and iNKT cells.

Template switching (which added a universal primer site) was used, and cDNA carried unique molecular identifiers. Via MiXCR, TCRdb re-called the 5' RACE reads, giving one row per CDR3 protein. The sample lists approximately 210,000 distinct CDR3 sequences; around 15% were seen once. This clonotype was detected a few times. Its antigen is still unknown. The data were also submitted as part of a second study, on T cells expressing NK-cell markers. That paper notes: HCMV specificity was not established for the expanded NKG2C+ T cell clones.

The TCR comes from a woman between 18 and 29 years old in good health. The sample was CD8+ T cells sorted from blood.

The DNA for the CDR3 is TGTGCCAGCAGTTTTGGTCTGGGGGAGCAGTACTTC. Translating it yields CASSFGLGEQYF. The chain carries TRBV12-3 or TRBV12-4 and TRBJ2-7; D is unclear. The ends were cut back, 3 bases at V and 7 bases at J, with 10 bases in the middle. The CDR3 has 12 amino acids.